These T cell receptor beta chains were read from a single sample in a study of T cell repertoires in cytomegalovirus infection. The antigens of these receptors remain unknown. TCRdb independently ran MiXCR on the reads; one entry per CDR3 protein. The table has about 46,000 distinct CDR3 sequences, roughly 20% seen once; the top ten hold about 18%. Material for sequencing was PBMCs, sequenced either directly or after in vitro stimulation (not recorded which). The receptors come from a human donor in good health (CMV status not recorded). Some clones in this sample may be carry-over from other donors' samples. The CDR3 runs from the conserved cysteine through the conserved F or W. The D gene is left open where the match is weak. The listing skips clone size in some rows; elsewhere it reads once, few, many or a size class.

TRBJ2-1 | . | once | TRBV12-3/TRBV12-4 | CASSFLLEDNEQFF | TGTGCCAGCAGTTTCTTACTAGAAGACAATGAGCAGTTCTTC
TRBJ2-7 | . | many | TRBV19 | CASRRTDTYEQYF | TGTGCCAGTAGGCGGACAGATACCTACGAGCAGTACTTC
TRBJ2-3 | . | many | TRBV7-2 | CASSLQADTDTQYF | TGTGCCAGCAGCTTACAAGCGGACACAGATACGCAGTATTTT
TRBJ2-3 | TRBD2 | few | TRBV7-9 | CASSSLKAGGSGTQYF | TGTGCCAGCAGCTCCCTTAAAGCGGGGGGCTCTGGTACGCAGTATTTT
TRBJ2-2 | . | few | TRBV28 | CASRGWGGQNTGELFF | TGTGCCAGCCGAGGATGGGGGGGCCAGAACACCGGGGAGCTGTTTTTT
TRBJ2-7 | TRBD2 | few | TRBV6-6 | CASSWGLAGEGGYEQYF | TGTGCCAGCAGCTGGGGACTAGCGGGAGAGGGGGGGTACGAGCAGTACTTC
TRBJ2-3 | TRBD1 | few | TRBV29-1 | CSVRTGGFYGSTDTQYF | TGCAGCGTCCGGACAGGGGGCTTTTACGGGAGCACAGATACGCAGTATTTT
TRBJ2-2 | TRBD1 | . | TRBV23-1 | CASSQSQGTGSNTGELFF | TGCGCCAGCAGTCAATCGCAGGGGACAGGGTCGAACACCGGGGAGCTGTTTTTT
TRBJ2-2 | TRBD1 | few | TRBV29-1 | CSVADPEPQGAGTGELFF | TGCAGCGTTGCAGATCCCGAGCCCCAGGGGGCTGGGACCGGGGAGCTGTTTTTT
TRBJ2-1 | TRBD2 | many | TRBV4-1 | CASSQREINYNEQFF | TGCGCCAGCAGCCAGCGGGAGATTAATTACAATGAGCAGTTCTTC
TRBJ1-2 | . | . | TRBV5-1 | CASSLEGTFVSLYGYTF | TGCGCCAGCAGCTTGGAGGGCACCTTTGTTTCACTCTATGGCTACACCTTC
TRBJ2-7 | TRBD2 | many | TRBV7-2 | CASSPLAGVVSYEQYF | TGTGCCAGCAGCCCTCTAGCGGGAGTGGTGTCCTACGAGCAGTACTTC
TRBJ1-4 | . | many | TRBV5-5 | CASSFSRTAYNEKLFF | TGTGCCAGCAGCTTTTCACGAACCGCCTATAATGAAAAACTGTTTTTT
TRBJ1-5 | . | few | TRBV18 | CASSSVLGGNQPQHF | TGTGCCAGCTCCTCGGTCCTCGGTGGCAATCAGCCCCAGCATTTT
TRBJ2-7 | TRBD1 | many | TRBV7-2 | CASGDRTYEQYF | TGTGCCAGCGGGGACAGGACCTACGAGCAGTACTTC
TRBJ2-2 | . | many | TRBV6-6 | CASSRRVRFRGGELFF | TGTGCCAGCAGCCGCCGGGTTCGGTTTCGCGGCGGGGAGCTGTTTTTT
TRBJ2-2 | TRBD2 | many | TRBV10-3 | CAISLTSGRASTGGELFF | TGTGCCATCAGTTTGACTAGCGGGAGGGCCTCGACGGGCGGGGAGCTGTTTTTT
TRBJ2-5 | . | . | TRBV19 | CASSIGQVETQYF | TGTGCCAGTAGTATCGGGCAGGTGGAGACCCAGTACTTC
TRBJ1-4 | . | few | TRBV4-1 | CASSQDPWALNEKLFF | TGCGCCAGCAGCCAGGACCCTTGGGCCTTGAATGAAAAACTGTTTTTT
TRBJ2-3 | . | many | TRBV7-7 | CASSRDSRDTQYF | TGTGCCAGCAGCCGGGACTCTCGGGATACGCAGTATTTT
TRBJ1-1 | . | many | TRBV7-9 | CASSSPAKLETEAFF | TGTGCCAGCAGCTCCCCCGCGAAACTGGAGACTGAAGCTTTCTTT
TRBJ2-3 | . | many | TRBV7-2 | CASRGLTSTDTQYF | TGTGCCAGCAGGGGATTGACTAGCACAGATACGCAGTATTTT
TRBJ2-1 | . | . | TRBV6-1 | CASSEPGNEQFF | TGTGCCAGCAGTGAACCGGGGAATGAGCAGTTCTTC
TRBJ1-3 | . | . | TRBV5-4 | CASSPGTNGNTIYF | TGTGCCAGCAGCCCCGGGACTAACGGAAACACCATATATTTT
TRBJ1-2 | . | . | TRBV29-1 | CSVVTEYGYTF | TGCAGCGTTGTTACCGAGTATGGCTACACCTTC
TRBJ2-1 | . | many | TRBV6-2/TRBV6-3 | CASSYSYEQFF | TGTGCCAGCAGTTACTCGTATGAGCAGTTCTTC
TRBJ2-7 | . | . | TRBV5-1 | CASSEGSSYEQYF | TGCGCCAGCAGCGAGGGGTCTTCCTACGAGCAGTACTTC
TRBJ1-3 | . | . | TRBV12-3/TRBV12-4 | CASSFGVTIYF | TGTGCCAGCAGTTTTGGAGTTACCATATATTTT
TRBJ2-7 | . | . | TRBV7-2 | CASSLRSIGGHEQYF | TGTGCCAGCAGCTTGCGTAGCATAGGGGGTCACGAGCAGTACTTC
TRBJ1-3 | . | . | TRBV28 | CASSWVTGGTIYF | TGTGCCAGCAGTTGGGTGACCGGAGGCACCATATATTTT
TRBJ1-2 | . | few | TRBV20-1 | CSAPSDRPGYTF | TGCAGTGCTCCGTCGGACAGACCTGGCTACACCTTC
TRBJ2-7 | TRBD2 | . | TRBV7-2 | CASSPRRSSGSYEQYF | TGTGCCAGCAGCCCCCGTCGGTCTAGCGGGAGTTACGAGCAGTACTTC
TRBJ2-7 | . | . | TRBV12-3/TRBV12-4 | CTSSRGAGPGQYF | TGTACCAGCAGCAGGGGGGCAGGGCCCGGGCAGTACTTC
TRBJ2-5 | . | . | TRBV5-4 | CASSLGGRTGETQYF | TGTGCCAGCAGCTTGGGCGGGCGAACGGGAGAGACCCAGTACTTC
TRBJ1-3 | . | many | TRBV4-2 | CASSPGVGGGNTIYF | TGTGCCAGCAGCCCCGGGGTGGGGGGAGGAAACACCATATATTTT
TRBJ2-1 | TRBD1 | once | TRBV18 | CASSQRQGVNNEQFF | TGTGCCAGCTCACAGAGACAGGGGGTTAACAATGAGCAGTTCTTC
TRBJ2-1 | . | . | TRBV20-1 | CSAPSLSQQFF | TGCAGTGCTCCGTCCCTTTCTCAGCAGTTCTTC
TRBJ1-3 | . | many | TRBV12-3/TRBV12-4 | CASTTRGASGNTIYF | TGTGCCAGCACTACCCGGGGGGCCTCTGGAAACACCATATATTTT
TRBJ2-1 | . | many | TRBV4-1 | CASSPRWQGSYNEQFF | TGCGCCAGCAGCCCGCGGTGGCAGGGATCCTACAATGAGCAGTTCTTC
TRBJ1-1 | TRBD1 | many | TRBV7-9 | CASSASGTANTEAFF | TGTGCCAGCAGCGCTAGCGGGACAGCGAACACTGAAGCTTTCTTT
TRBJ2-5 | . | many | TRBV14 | CASSQVNQEMEYF | TGTGCCAGCAGCCAAGTTAATCAGGAAATGGAATACTTC
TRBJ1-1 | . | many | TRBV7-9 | CASSLEAMNTEAFF | TGTGCCAGCAGCTTGGAAGCTATGAACACTGAAGCTTTCTTT
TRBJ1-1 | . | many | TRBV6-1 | CASSEEGGSSEAFF | TGTGCCAGCAGTGAAGAGGGGGGAAGCTCTGAAGCTTTCTTT
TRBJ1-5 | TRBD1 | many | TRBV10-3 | CASQDRGKSNQPQHF | TGTGCCAGTCAGGACAGGGGAAAGAGCAATCAGCCCCAGCATTTT
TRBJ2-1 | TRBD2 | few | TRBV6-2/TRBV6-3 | CASRLLAGFAEQFF | TGTGCCAGCAGGCTGCTAGCGGGGTTCGCTGAGCAGTTCTTC